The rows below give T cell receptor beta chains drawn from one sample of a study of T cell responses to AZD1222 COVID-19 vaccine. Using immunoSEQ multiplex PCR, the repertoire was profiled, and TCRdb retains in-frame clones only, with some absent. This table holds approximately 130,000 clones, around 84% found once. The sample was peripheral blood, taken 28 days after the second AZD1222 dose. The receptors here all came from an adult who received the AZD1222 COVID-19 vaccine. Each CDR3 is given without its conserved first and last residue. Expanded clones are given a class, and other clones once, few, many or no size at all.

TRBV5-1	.	ASSLEGGKYEQY
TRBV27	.	ASSSGNSPLH
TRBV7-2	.	ASSLLSNEKLF
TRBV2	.	ASSEDGTVHGYT
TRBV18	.	ASSPSRFGLAGLTETQY
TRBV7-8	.	ASSLAWTGVAGDNSPLH
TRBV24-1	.	ATSDNYEQY
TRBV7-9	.	ASSLADGANEQF
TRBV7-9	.	ASSFPGTGYGYT
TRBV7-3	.	ASSAVRQGRYGYT
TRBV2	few	ASSESVGSTIGYT
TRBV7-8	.	ASSFEGVSQPQH
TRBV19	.	ASSPRPDWEGGELF
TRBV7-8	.	ASSLGQPSEAF
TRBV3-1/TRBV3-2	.	ASSHLGGGGDEQY
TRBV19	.	ASGQGSEQY
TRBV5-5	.	ASSLTGTGISYEQY
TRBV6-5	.	ASSYSGTSGYEQY
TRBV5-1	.	ASSLDLGGLQETQY
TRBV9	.	ASGGTGELF
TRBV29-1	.	SVDGGQVYGYT
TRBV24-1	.	ATSDWTTGSNEQF
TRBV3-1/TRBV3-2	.	ASSQNREGNQPQH
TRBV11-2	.	ASSLVRWGYGYT
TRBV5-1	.	ASSGPGQGIFYEQY
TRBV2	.	ASMAEATLSGNTIY
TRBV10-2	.	ASSEGGRSTDTQY
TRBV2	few	ASSGQGNGPQH
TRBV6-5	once	ASRQPNSPLH
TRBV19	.	ASSIGGLREKLF
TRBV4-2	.	ASSQTRTNEQF